This section outlines one T cell receptor (beta chain) sequence together with its context. Repertoires were generated with immunoSEQ multiplex PCR, while TCRdb's copy carries only in-frame clones and drops some. The sample lists under 400,000 clones; around 85% were seen once. Trimming removed 0 bases from V and 4 bases from J; junction bases left unmatched: 5. This CDR3 has 16 residues. Germline CDR1 and CDR2: SGHNT and YYREEE (reference sequence). Clinical history reported by participants formed the basis on which cohorts were assigned. These data belong to a study of blood T cell repertoires in COVID-19. In the study overall: Donors in the United States, Italy and Spain gave samples during acute or convalescent COVID-19. Sources were T cells, B-cell-depleted T cells, or PBMCs; the material itself was cDNA or gDNA.

The specimen was PBMCs or T cells enriched from blood (not recorded which). This TCR derives from a woman aged 40-49 years with acute COVID-19. V and J are TRBV5-4 and TRBJ2-2; TRBD1 agrees at 8 bases. This CDR3 is CASSLALTGGTGELFF. The CDR3 DNA is TGTGCCAGCAGCTTGGCCCTTACAGGGGGCACCGGGGAGCTGTTTTTT.